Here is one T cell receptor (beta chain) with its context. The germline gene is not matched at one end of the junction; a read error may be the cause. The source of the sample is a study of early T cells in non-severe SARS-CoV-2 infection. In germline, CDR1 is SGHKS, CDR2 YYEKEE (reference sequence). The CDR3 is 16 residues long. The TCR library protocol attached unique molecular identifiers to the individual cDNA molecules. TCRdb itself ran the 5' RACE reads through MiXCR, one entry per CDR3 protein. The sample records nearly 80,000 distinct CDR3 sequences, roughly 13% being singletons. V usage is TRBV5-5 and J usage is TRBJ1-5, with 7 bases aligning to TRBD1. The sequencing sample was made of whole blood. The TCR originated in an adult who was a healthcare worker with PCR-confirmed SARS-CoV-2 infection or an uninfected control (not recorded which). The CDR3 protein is CPSSLANRGGNQPQHF. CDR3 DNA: TGTCCCAGCAGCTTGGCGAACAGGGGCGGCAATCAGCCCCAGCATTTT.